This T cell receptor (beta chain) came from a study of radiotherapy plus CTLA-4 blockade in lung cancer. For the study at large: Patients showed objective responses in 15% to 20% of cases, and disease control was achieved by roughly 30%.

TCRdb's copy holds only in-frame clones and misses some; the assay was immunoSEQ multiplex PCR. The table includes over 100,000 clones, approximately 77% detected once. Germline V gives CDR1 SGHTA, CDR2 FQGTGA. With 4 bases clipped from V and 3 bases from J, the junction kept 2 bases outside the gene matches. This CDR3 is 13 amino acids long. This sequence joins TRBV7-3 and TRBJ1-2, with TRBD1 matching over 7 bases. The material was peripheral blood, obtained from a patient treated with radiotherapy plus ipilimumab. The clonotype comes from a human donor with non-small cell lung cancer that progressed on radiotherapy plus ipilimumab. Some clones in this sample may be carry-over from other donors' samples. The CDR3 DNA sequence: TGTGCCAGCAGCTCTGGGACAGACTATGGCTACACCTTC. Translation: CASSSGTDYGYTF.